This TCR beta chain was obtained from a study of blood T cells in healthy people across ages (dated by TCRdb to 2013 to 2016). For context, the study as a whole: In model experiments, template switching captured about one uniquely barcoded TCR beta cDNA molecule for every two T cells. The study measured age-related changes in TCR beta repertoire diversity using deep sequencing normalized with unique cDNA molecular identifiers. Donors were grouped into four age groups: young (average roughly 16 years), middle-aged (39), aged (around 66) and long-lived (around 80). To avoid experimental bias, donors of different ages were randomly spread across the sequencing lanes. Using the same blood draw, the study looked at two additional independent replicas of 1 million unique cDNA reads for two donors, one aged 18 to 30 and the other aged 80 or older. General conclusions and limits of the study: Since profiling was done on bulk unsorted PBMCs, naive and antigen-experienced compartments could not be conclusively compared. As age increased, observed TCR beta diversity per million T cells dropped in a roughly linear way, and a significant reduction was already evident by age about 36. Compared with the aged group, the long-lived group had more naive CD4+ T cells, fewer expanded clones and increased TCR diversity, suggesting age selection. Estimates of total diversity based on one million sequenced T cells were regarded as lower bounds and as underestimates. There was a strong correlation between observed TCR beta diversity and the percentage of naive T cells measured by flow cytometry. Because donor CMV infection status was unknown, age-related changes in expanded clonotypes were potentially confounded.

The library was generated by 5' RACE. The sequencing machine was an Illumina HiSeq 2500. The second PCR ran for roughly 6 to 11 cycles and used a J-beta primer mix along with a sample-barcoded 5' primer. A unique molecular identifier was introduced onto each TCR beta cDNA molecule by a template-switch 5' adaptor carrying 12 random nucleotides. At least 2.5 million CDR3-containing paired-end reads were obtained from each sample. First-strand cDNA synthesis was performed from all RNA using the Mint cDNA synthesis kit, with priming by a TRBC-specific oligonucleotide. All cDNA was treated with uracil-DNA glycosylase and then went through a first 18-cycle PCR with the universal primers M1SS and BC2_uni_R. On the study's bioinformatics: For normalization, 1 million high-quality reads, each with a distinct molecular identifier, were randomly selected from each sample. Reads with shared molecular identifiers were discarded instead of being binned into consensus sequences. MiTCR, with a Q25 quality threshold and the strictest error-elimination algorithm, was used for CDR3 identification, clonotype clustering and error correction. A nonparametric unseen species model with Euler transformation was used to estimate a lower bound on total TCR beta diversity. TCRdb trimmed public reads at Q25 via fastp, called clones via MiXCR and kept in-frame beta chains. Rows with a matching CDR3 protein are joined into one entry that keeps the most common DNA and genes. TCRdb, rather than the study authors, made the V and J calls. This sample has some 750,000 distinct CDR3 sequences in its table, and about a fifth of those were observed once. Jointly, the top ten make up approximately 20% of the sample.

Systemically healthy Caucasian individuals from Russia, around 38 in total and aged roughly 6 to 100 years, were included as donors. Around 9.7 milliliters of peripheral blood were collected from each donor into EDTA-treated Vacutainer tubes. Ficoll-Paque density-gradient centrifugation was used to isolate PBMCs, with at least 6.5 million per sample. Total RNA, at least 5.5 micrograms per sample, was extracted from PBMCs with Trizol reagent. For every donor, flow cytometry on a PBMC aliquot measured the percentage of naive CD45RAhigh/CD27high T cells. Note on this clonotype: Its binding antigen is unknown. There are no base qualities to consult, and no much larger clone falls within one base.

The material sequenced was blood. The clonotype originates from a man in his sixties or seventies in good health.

The DNA sequence follows: TGCGCCAGCAGCCAAGGGACAAACCAAGAGACCCAGTACTTC. The encoded protein is CASSQGTNQETQYF. The chain is encoded by TRBV4-1 joined to TRBJ2-7, and the D gene may be TRBD1, 5 bases matching. Near its end, the DNA agrees better with TRBJ2-5, so the J call may be wrong. Reading the germline V gene gives CDR1 MGHRA and CDR2 YSYEKL. From cysteine to phenylalanine, the CDR3 is 14 amino acids long. The only DNA kept is the CDR3, 42 bases in frame from the first base.